A single sample gave rise to the 18 T cell receptor beta chains below, sequenced in a study of T cells in Graves' hyperthyroidism and ophthalmopathy. Template material for amplifying TCR beta CDR3 regions consisted of RNA transcripts. The TCR CDR3 was amplified in a first-round RT-PCR using the HTBI primer set. One entry per CDR3 protein results from TCRdb running MiXCR on the multiplex PCR reads. The sample includes about 410,000 distinct CDR3 sequences, about 14% of them seen just once. The sequencing sample was made of blood. The receptors were sampled from a woman in her 30s with Graves' ophthalmopathy.

This clonotype occurred many times. V usage is TRBV2 and J usage is TRBJ1-2; 12 nucleotides line up with TRBD1. The ends lost 6 bases at V and 2 bases at J; junction bases unmatched: 4. The CDR3 runs to 15 residues. The germline V gene encodes CDR1 SNHLY and CDR2 FYNNEI. DNA for the CDR3: TGTGCCAGCAGCGGAGGGACAGGGGGCAACTATGGCTACACCTTC. It translates to CASSGGTGGNYGYTF.

CDR3 in DNA: TGCAGTGCGCGAAATCCTGTTTTGGAGCAGTACTTC. It is translated as CSARNPVLEQYF. The chain carries TRBV20-1 and TRBJ2-7; D gene ambiguous. The CDR3 loop spans 12 amino acids. Trimming cost V 6 bases and J 7 bases, with 16 bases left between them. From germline, CDR1 is DFQATT and CDR2 SNEGSKA (reference sequence).

There are many counts of this clonotype. This chain connects TRBV9 to TRBJ1-2; 9 nucleotides match TRBD1. The CDR3 is 16 residues long. The V and J ends lost 0 bases and 4 bases, in that order; junction bases with no gene match: 7. CDR1 is SGDLS and CDR2 is YYNGEE in the germline V gene. CDR3 in amino acids: CASSVGVTGGPYGYTF. The CDR3 bases are TGTGCCAGCAGCGTAGGTGTGACAGGGGGACCCTATGGCTACACCTTC.

In its sample, this clonotype was seen many times. The chain employs TRBV5-6 and TRBJ1-1; 8 bases line up with TRBD1. V was pared by 4 bases and J by 6 bases, with 11 bases of the junction left unmatched. CDR1 SGHDT and CDR2 YYEEEE come from the germline V gene. This CDR3 has 15 amino acids. The CDR3 region has the DNA TGTGCCAGCAGCGGCCCCAGGGGGCGCTTGGCTGAAGCTTTCTTT. Its translation: CASSGPRGRLAEAFF. Full variable domain (rest looked up from reference TRBV5-6 and TRBJ1-1): DAGVTQSPTHLIKTRGQQVTLRCSPKSGHDTVSWYQQALGQGPQFIFQYYEEEERQRGNFPDRFSGHQFPNYSSELNVNALLLGDSALYLCASSGPRGRLAEAFFGQGTRLTVV.

This clonotype was counted between two and nine times. V usage is TRBV6-4 and J usage is TRBJ2-3; unclear D gene. This CDR3 region has 13 residues. Germline CDR1 reads MRHNA; CDR2 reads SNTAGT. Trimming removed 8 bases at V and 0 bases at J, with 9 bases between. This CDR3 reads CASYGSSTDTQYF. The DNA of the CDR3 is TGTGCCAGCTACGGCTCTAGCACAGATACGCAGTATTTT.

V usage is TRBV20-1 and J usage is TRBJ1-1, with D uncertain. Germline V gene sequence: CDR1 DFQATT, CDR2 SNEGSKA (reference sequence). Deletions cut 4 bases from V and 0 bases from J, with 6 bases between. The CDR3 has 12 residues. The CDR3 coding sequence is TGCAGTGCTATTAAATTGAACACTGAAGCTTTCTTT. It codes for CSAIKLNTEAFF.

The V call is TRBV30, the J call TRBJ1-1; D ambiguous. CDR1 and CDR2 from the germline V gene are GTSNPN and SVGIG (reference sequence). This CDR3 has 13 amino acids. Trimming took 2 bases from V and 0 from J, leaving 7 bases between them. In DNA, the CDR3 is TGTGCCTGGAGTCCCGTATTGAACACTGAAGCTTTCTTT. It is translated as CAWSPVLNTEAFF. The full variable domain, rest sourced from reference TRBV30 and TRBJ1-1, is SQTIHQWPATLVQPVGSPLSLECTVEGTSNPNLYWYRQAAGRGLQLLFYSVGIGQISSEVPQNLSASRPQDRQFILSSKKLLLSDSGFYLCAWSPVLNTEAFFGQGTRLTVV.

Ten or more counts support this clonotype. The chain is built from TRBV18 and TRBJ1-6; weak D call: TRBD1 (5 bases). Germline CDR1 KGHSH, CDR2 LQKENI. The CDR3 contains 18 residues. V shed 5 bases and J shed 10 bases, with 27 bases lying between them. CDR3 sequence: CASSIGAPGRSLSSPLHF. CDR3 DNA: TGTGCCAGCTCAATTGGGGCGCCAGGTCGGTCCCTGAGCTCACCCCTCCACTTT.

This clonotype was recorded many times. The chain joins TRBV6-2 or TRBV6-3 to TRBJ2-1; TRBD2 might be the D (6 bases). This CDR3 is built from 19 residues. Trimming pared 4 bases from V and 2 bases from J, leaving 24 bases between. Per germline, CDR1 MNHEY and CDR2 SVGEGT. The CDR3 DNA follows: TGTGCCAGCAGTTTGGATCCGGACTACCCCCTTTTGGCCTACAATGAGCAGTTCTTC. Its protein product is CASSLDPDYPLLAYNEQFF.

In this sample, this clonotype turned up many times. The chain employs TRBV30 and TRBJ2-1, with TRBD2 matching 10 bases. The V gene's germline CDR1 is GTSNPN and CDR2 SVGIG (reference sequence). J gave up 5 bases and V 2 bases, and 3 bases lay outside the gene matches. This CDR3 comprises 14 residues. Written as DNA, the CDR3 is TGTGCCTGGAGTAGCGGGGGGGCCCACAATGAGCAGTTCTTC. Its translation is CAWSSGGAHNEQFF.

This clonotype appeared a few times. The chain joins TRBV4-1 to TRBJ1-3; 7 nucleotides agree with TRBD1. J lost 8 bases, V lost 0 bases, and 13 bases had no gene match. From germline, CDR1 is MGHRA and CDR2 YSYEKL. This CDR3 region has 17 residues. The CDR3 sequence is CASSQDARDQRGHTIYF. Written as DNA, the CDR3 is TGCGCCAGCAGCCAAGATGCCCGGGACCAAAGGGGGCACACCATATATTTT.

The chain combines TRBV27 with TRBJ1-1; D is ambiguous. The CDR3 totals 13 residues. The V and J ends lost 6 bases and 0 bases respectively, with 8 bases between them. CDR1 and CDR2 (germline): MNHEY, SMNVEV (reference sequence). The CDR3 DNA is TGTGCCAGCAGGGGTCTCATGAACACTGAAGCTTTCTTT. As protein: CASRGLMNTEAFF.

This clonotype occurred many times. The genes are TRBV12-3 or TRBV12-4 and TRBJ2-1, with D hard to call. V was trimmed by 6 bases and J by 5 bases, leaving 11 bases between them. The CDR3 totals 13 residues. The CDR3 nucleotides read TGTGCCAGCAGGGACGGACGAGACAATGAGCAGTTCTTC. It specifies CASRDGRDNEQFF.

This clonotype was seen repeatedly, ten times or more. The CDR3 nucleotides read TGTGCCAGCAGCTTGGCGGGGAGCGGTGGCTACACCTTC. It yields the protein CASSLAGSGGYTF. The chain recombines TRBV5-6 with TRBJ1-2; D is undetermined. The V end lost 0 bases, the J end lost 7 bases, and 10 bases lay between the germline ends. The CDR3 runs to 13 residues. CDR1 and CDR2 (germline): SGHDT, YYEEEE.

This clonotype was detected ten times or more. An end of the junction does not agree with germline; a read error may underlie this. V and J are TRBV29-1 and TRBJ1-2; no reliable D call. CDR1 is SQVTM and CDR2 is ANQGSEA in the germline V gene. The CDR3 is 12 residues long. The CDR3 sequence: CSVGGVNYGYTF. DNA for the CDR3: TGTAGCGTTGGAGGAGTAAACTATGGCTACACCTTC.

A note on this clonotype: The germline gene is not matched at one end of the junction; a read error may be the cause. The V and J genes are TRBV4-1 and TRBJ1-2; D is unresolved. Germline V gives CDR1 MGHRA, CDR2 YSYEKL. The CDR3 spans 15 residues. The CDR3 spells CANSQESPAYYGYTF. The CDR3 DNA sequence: TGTGCCAACAGCCAAGAAAGTCCGGCTTACTATGGCTACACCTTC.

This clonotype came up many times. V gene TRBV5-1 combines with J gene TRBJ1-1; D possibly corresponds to TRBD1 (5 bases). Germline-derived CDR1 and CDR2 are SGHRS and YFSETQ. This CDR3 contains 15 residues. V dropped 6 bases and J dropped 6 bases, with 21 bases sitting between them. The CDR3 spells CASTRGTQTEAEAFF. CDR3 sequence (DNA): TGCGCCAGCACGCGGGGCACCCAGACAGAGGCTGAAGCTTTCTTT.

This clonotype was counted many times. The chain employs TRBV6-1 and TRBJ2-3; 9 bases are a match to TRBD1. Germline CDR1 reads MNHNS; CDR2 reads SASEGT. V lost 7 bases, J lost 5 bases, and 10 bases stayed unmatched. There are 15 residues in the CDR3. In nucleotides, the CDR3 is TGTGCCAGCATGACCCAGGACAGGGGCAGAGATACGCAGTATTTT. Residues: CASMTQDRGRDTQYF.